A single sample is the source of the 31 T cell receptor beta chains below, sequenced in a study of T cells in Graves' hyperthyroidism and ophthalmopathy (dated by TCRdb to between 2018 and 2020). Libraries came from multiplex PCR. The sequencing machine was an Illumina HiSeq 2000. Amplification of TCR beta CDR3 regions was carried out from RNA transcripts. For the first round of RT-PCR on the TCR CDR3, the HTBI primer set was used together with the Qiagen OneStep RT-PCR kit. Through fastp at Q25 and MiXCR, TCRdb rebuilt clones from the public reads, retaining in-frame beta chains. Under each unique CDR3 protein, matching rows form one entry showing the most common genes and DNA. For this sample there are roughly 500,000 distinct CDR3 sequences; less than 25% appear just once. The ten biggest clones cover about 11% of the sample. Sequencing used blood. The origin of the receptors is a woman aged 30 to 39 with Graves' ophthalmopathy.

This clonotype was found many times. V usage is TRBV27 and J usage is TRBJ2-2; a weak D match, TRBD1 (5 bases). Germline lookup yields CDR1 MNHEY and CDR2 SMNVEV (reference sequence). The CDR3 covers 16 residues. V was clipped by 5 bases and J by 1 base, with 14 bases between them. The CDR3 nucleotides are TGTGCCAGCAGTGGGGCTTATTGGAGGAACACCGGGGAGCTGTTTTTT. This sequence encodes CASSGAYWRNTGELFF.

This clonotype was recorded a few times. The J gene is TRBJ2-7, the V gene TRBV6-5; 7 bases align to TRBD2. The CDR3 contains 16 residues. V was pared by 0 bases and J by 0 bases, with 5 bases of the junction left unmatched. The V gene's germline CDR1 is MNHEY and CDR2 SVGAGI. CDR3 region: CASSYSSGGGSYEQYF. CDR3 bases: TGTGCCAGCAGTTACTCGAGTGGCGGGGGCTCCTACGAGCAGTACTTC.

The rearrangement uses TRBV19 and TRBJ1-1; no firm D call. The CDR3 runs 13 residues. CDR1 is LNHDA, CDR2 SQIVND, per germline (reference sequence). The V and J ends lost 4 bases and 4 bases respectively, with 10 bases between them. CDR3 loop: CASSTFKGTEAFF. In DNA, the CDR3 is TGTGCCAGTAGTACTTTCAAGGGCACTGAAGCTTTCTTT.

This clonotype was recorded many times. The chain joins TRBV20-1 to TRBJ2-7; the match to TRBD2 covers 7 bases. Germline V gives CDR1 DFQATT, CDR2 SNEGSKA (reference sequence). The trim removed 5 bases at V and 6 bases at J, leaving 13 bases unmatched. CDR3 length: 14 residues. The CDR3 loop reads CSAGLTSKKGEQYF. For the CDR3, the DNA is TGCAGTGCTGGACTGACTAGCAAGAAAGGCGAGCAGTACTTC.

Of note for this clonotype: A single base separates this from a much larger clone, so it may be a read error. The chain combines TRBV20-1 with TRBJ2-6; D assignment may be TRBD1 or TRBD2 (5 bases each). This CDR3 is built from 14 residues. The germline V gene has CDR1 DFQATT and CDR2 SNEGSKA (reference sequence). The CDR3 reads CSAEDQTGAKVLTF. In DNA, the CDR3 is TGCAGTGCTGAGGACCAAACCGGGGCCAAAGTCCTGACTTTC.

This clonotype was seen many times. For the CDR3, the DNA is TGTGCCAGCAGCCCGGTCATAGGGGAGCAGTACTTC. Translation gives CASSPVIGEQYF. V is TRBV7-2 and J is TRBJ2-7; D gene uncertain. The germline CDR1 and CDR2 sequences are SGHTA and FQGNSA. The CDR3 consists of 12 residues. The germline V and J ends were trimmed by 5 bases and 7 bases, with 12 bases remaining between them.

This clonotype was recorded many times. The chain couples TRBV7-3 to TRBJ2-2; D is uncertain. Trimming removed 4 bases from V and 7 bases from J, with 10 bases in between. Germline values: CDR1 SGHTA, CDR2 FQGTGA. The CDR3 is 13 residues long. In DNA form, the CDR3 reads TGTGCCAGCAGCTCCCCGAGCGTCGGGGAGCTGTTTTTT. This translates into CASSSPSVGELFF. Supplemented by reference TRBV7-3 and TRBJ2-2, the full variable domain reads GAGVSQTPSNKVTEKGKYVELRCDPISGHTALYWYRQSLGQGPEFLIYFQGTGAADDSGLPNDRFFAVRPEGSVSTLKIQRTERGDSAVYLCASSSPSVGELFFGEGSRLTVL.

This clonotype came up many times. The chain recombines TRBV13 with TRBJ2-7, with 8 bases identical to TRBD1. With V trimmed by 5 bases and J by 2 bases, 5 bases remained unmatched. This CDR3 spans 14 amino acids. Germline V gene data show CDR1 as PRHDT and CDR2 as FYEKMQ (reference sequence). DNA of the CDR3: TGTGCCAGCAGCCGAGGACAGGGCCCCTACGAGCAGTACTTC. This encodes CASSRGQGPYEQYF.

This clonotype came up many times. This chain links TRBV29-1 with TRBJ1-2; D gene ambiguous. The CDR3 spans 12 residues. Trimming took off 5 bases at V and 1 base at J, with 8 bases between the two ends. CDR1 SQVTM and CDR2 ANQGSEA come from the germline V gene. Here the CDR3 reads CSVRPSNYGYTF. CDR3 DNA sequence: TGCAGCGTTCGACCCAGTAACTATGGCTACACCTTC.

The sample holds many counts of this clonotype. The chain recombines TRBV7-2 with TRBJ2-4, with 7 bases that match TRBD1. This CDR3 comprises 14 residues. The germline V gene encodes CDR1 SGHTA and CDR2 FQGNSA. V gave up 1 base and J gave up 5 bases; unmatched junction bases: 2. CDR3 region: CASSLERGQNIQYF. The CDR3 DNA reads TGTGCCAGCAGCTTAGAGAGGGGGCAAAACATTCAGTACTTC. The entire variable domain, with the rest obtained from reference TRBV7-2 and TRBJ2-4, is as follows: GAGVSQSPSNKVTEKGKDVELRCDPISGHTALYWYRQSLGQGLEFLIYFQGNSAPDKSGLPSDRFSAERTGGSVSTLTIQRTQQEDSAVYLCASSLERGQNIQYFGAGTRLSVL.

The V and J genes are TRBV6-1 and TRBJ1-5; perhaps TRBD1 as D (6 bases). CDR1 and CDR2 from the germline V gene are MNHNS and SASEGT. The ends were cut back, 7 bases at V and 2 bases at J, with 15 bases in the middle. This CDR3 has 15 amino acids. CDR3 DNA sequence: TGTGCCAGCACTAAGACAGGAGAAGGCAATCAGCCCCAGCATTTT. Its protein product is CASTKTGEGNQPQHF.

This clonotype was seen ten or more times. The chain uses TRBV15 and TRBJ2-7; D perhaps matches TRBD2 (5 bases). The CDR3 contains 16 residues. Trimming removed 8 bases at V and 1 base at J, with 21 bases between. The germline V gene encodes CDR1 LNHNV and CDR2 YYDKDF (reference sequence). CDR3: CATHAGAARSSYEQYF. The CDR3, as DNA: TGTGCCACCCACGCGGGCGCCGCCCGATCTTCCTACGAGCAGTACTTC.

This chain connects TRBV6-5 to TRBJ2-7; 8 bases match TRBD1. CDR3 size: 14 residues. The germline V gene encodes CDR1 MNHEY and CDR2 SVGAGI. The ends lost 4 bases at V and 5 bases at J; junction bases unmatched: 7. This CDR3 is CASSWTGSLDEQYF. For the CDR3, the DNA is TGTGCCAGCAGTTGGACAGGGTCGTTGGACGAGCAGTACTTC.

This clonotype has a count of ten or more. The J gene is TRBJ2-2, the V gene TRBV7-9; D is unclear. Between the trimmed V and J ends, which lost 5 bases and 1 base, there was a span of 14 bases. The CDR3 consists of 16 residues. Germline CDR1 SEHNR, CDR2 FQNEAQ (reference sequence). CDR3 nucleotide sequence: TGTGCCAGCAGCGAACAGAATCTCGTGAACACCGGGGAGCTGTTTTTT. Translating it yields CASSEQNLVNTGELFF. The full variable domain, in which reference TRBV7-9 and TRBJ2-2 provide the parts outside the CDR3, is DTGVSQNPRHKITKRGQNVTFRCDPISEHNRLYWYRQTLGQGPEFLTYFQNEAQLEKSRLLSDRFSAERPKGSFSTLEIQRTEQGDSAMYLCASSEQNLVNTGELFFGEGSRLTVL.

This clonotype has only a few counts. The chain combines TRBV6-2 or TRBV6-3 with TRBJ2-7; 13 bases are a match to TRBD2. V shed 7 bases and J 3 bases; nucleotides not matched to a gene: 3. Per germline, CDR1 MNHEY and CDR2 SVGEGT. The CDR3 runs to 14 residues. The CDR3 sequence is CASTGLAGDYEQYF. DNA of the CDR3: TGTGCCAGCACCGGACTAGCGGGGGACTACGAGCAGTACTTC.

At least ten counts were recorded for this clonotype. V usage is TRBV20-1 and J usage is TRBJ2-2, with D perhaps being TRBD1 or TRBD2 (5 bases each). The germline V gene encodes CDR1 DFQATT and CDR2 SNEGSKA (reference sequence). The CDR3 is 15 amino acids. V lost 1 base and J 5 bases, leaving 14 bases between the germline ends. CDR3 bases: TGCAGTGCTAGAGGGGGGTCGGTGACAACCGGGGAGCTGTTTTTT. As protein: CSARGGSVTTGELFF.

This clonotype was seen repeatedly, ten times or more. One end of the junction fails to match germline, which may point to a read error. This rearrangement joins TRBV13 to TRBJ1-1; D not certain. The CDR3 loop spans 11 amino acids. The germline CDR1 and CDR2 sequences are PRHDT and FYEKMQ (reference sequence). The CDR3 DNA is TGTGCCAGCAGCTTAGGCGGTTCATTGCTTTTT. The encoded protein is CASSLGGSLLF.

This chain uses TRBV11-2 with TRBJ1-1; 10 positions match TRBD1. The CDR3 spans 17 residues. Germline CDR1 and CDR2: SGHAT and FQNNGV. Trimming took 5 bases from V and 3 from J; bases not matched to a gene: 12. The CDR3 region has the DNA TGTGCCAGCAGCCTAGGCGTCGGACAGGGGGTGGACACTGAAGCTTTCTTT. It codes for CASSLGVGQGVDTEAFF.

This clonotype was seen ten or more times. In DNA, the CDR3 is TGTGCCAGCAGCCCTTACGTTAGCGGGGCTTTCTCCTACGAGCAGTACTTC. Translating gives CASSPYVSGAFSYEQYF. The chain combines TRBV6-2 or TRBV6-3 with TRBJ2-7, with 8 bases lining up with TRBD2. Trimming at V came to 6 bases and at J to 0 bases, leaving 13 bases not matched to a gene. This CDR3 contains 17 residues. CDR1 is MNHEY and CDR2 is SVGEGT in the germline V gene.

This clonotype showed up many times. The V and J genes are TRBV9 and TRBJ1-2; D remains ambiguous. The V gene lost 7 bases and the J gene lost 6 bases, with 13 bases spanning the gap. This CDR3 spans 12 amino acids. Germline loops: CDR1 SGDLS, CDR2 YYNGEE. This CDR3 reads CASRTADHGYTF. The CDR3, as DNA: TGTGCCAGCCGGACGGCGGACCATGGCTACACCTTC.

The chain recombines TRBV5-1 with TRBJ1-2; D is unclear. Trimming took 0 bases from V and 4 from J, leaving 7 bases between them. The germline CDR1 and CDR2 sequences are SGHRS and YFSETQ. The CDR3 totals 13 residues. The CDR3 DNA sequence: TGCGCCAGCAGCTTGGTAGTTGGCTATGGCTACACCTTC. Translated, it gives CASSLVVGYGYTF.

The chain recombines TRBV29-1 with TRBJ1-2; D is unclear. This CDR3 is built from 12 residues. Per the germline V gene, CDR1 is SQVTM and CDR2 is ANQGSEA. Trimming took off 2 bases at V and 6 bases at J, with 10 bases between the two ends. The DNA of the CDR3 is TGCAGCGTTGAATCTGGTCAGGATGGCTACACCTTC. This gives the protein CSVESGQDGYTF. The variable domain in full, with the rest retrieved from reference TRBV29-1 and TRBJ1-2, is SAVISQKPSRDICQRGTSLTIQCQVDSQVTMMFWYRQQPGQSLTLIATANQGSEATYESGFVIDKFPISRPNLTFSTLTVSNMSPEDSSIYLCSVESGQDGYTFGSGTRLTVV.

This clonotype was picked up many times. V usage is TRBV27 and J usage is TRBJ2-7, with D tentatively TRBD1 (6 bases). V was cut by 4 bases and J by 3 bases, with 13 bases left in between. This CDR3 is 14 amino acids long. The germline V gene encodes CDR1 MNHEY and CDR2 SMNVEV (reference sequence). The CDR3 sequence: CASSSEDRIYEQYF. CDR3 sequence (DNA): TGTGCCAGCAGTTCAGAAGACAGGATCTACGAGCAGTACTTC.

The rearrangement links TRBV2 to TRBJ2-7; 12 bases align to TRBD2. CDR3 length equals 18 residues. The germline gives CDR1 SNHLY, CDR2 FYNNEI. J gave up 0 bases and V 6 bases, and 12 bases lay outside the gene matches. CDR3 sequence (DNA): TGTGCCAGCAGGCGGACTAGCGGGGCCCTTTGGGGCTCCTACGAGCAGTACTTC. Translating it yields CASRRTSGALWGSYEQYF.

This chain uses TRBV2 with TRBJ2-2; 8 positions match TRBD1. The V segment lost 4 bases and the J segment 3 bases; nucleotides outside the gene matches: 4. Germline assignment: CDR1 SNHLY and CDR2 FYNNEI. The CDR3 is 15 amino acids. The CDR3 sequence is CASSVDRVDTGELFF. CDR3 DNA sequence: TGTGCCAGCAGTGTGGACAGGGTCGACACCGGGGAGCTGTTTTTT. Filled out from reference TRBV2 and TRBJ2-2, the complete variable domain reads EPEVTQTPSHQVTQMGQEVILRCVPISNHLYFYWYRQILGQKVEFLVSFYNNEISEKSEIFDDQFSVERPDGSNFTLKIRSTKLEDSAMYFCASSVDRVDTGELFFGEGSRLTVL.

The V call is TRBV24-1, the J call TRBJ2-5, with TRBD1 matching over 8 bases. This CDR3 is 16 amino acids long. After removal of 2 bases from V and 4 bases from J, the junction contained 8 bases not matched to a gene. The germline V gene has CDR1 KGHDR and CDR2 SFDVKD. DNA for the CDR3: TGTGCCACCAGTGATTCGTACAGGGGGGTGGGAGAGACCCAGTACTTC. Protein sequence: CATSDSYRGVGETQYF.

The genes are TRBV20-1 and TRBJ1-2; weak D call: TRBD1 (5 bases). The CDR3 runs to 14 residues. Between the trimmed V and J ends, which lost 3 bases and 3 bases, there was a span of 14 bases. CDR1 DFQATT and CDR2 SNEGSKA come from the germline V gene (reference sequence). CDR3 loop: CSASSGRQHYGYTF. CDR3 sequence (DNA): TGCAGTGCTAGTTCAGGGCGCCAACACTATGGCTACACCTTC.

The V call is TRBV15, the J call TRBJ1-2; D uncertain. The V gene's germline CDR1 is LNHNV and CDR2 YYDKDF (reference sequence). V lost 2 bases, J lost 4 bases, and 14 bases lay in between. The CDR3 runs 15 residues. The CDR3 region is CATSRKKGQSYGYTF. Here the CDR3 DNA reads TGTGCCACCAGCAGAAAAAAGGGTCAGTCCTATGGCTACACCTTC.

A single count supports this clonotype. Written as DNA, the CDR3 is TGCAGTGCTATATTCGGACCACAAGAGACCCAGTACTTC. Translation gives CSAIFGPQETQYF. The genes are TRBV20-1 and TRBJ2-5; D is unresolved. V was clipped by 4 bases and J by 2 bases, with 11 bases between them. CDR3 length: 13 residues. Per the germline V gene, CDR1 is DFQATT and CDR2 is SNEGSKA (reference sequence).

The table lists this clonotype with a few counts. This chain connects TRBV19 to TRBJ1-1, with D possibly matching TRBD1 (6 bases). The CDR3 runs to 14 residues. Germline CDR1 is LNHDA and CDR2 is SQIVND (reference sequence). V was shortened by 3 bases and J by 6 bases, with 14 bases between the two germline ends. The CDR3 sequence is CASSIIGGQPEAFF. DNA for the CDR3: TGTGCCAGTAGTATCATAGGCGGACAGCCTGAAGCTTTCTTT.

Turning to this clonotype: This sequence may be a read error, since a much larger clone differs from it by one base. The chain has TRBV7-3 and TRBJ2-2, with 8 bases matching TRBD1. The CDR3 sequence is 16 residues long. CDR1 and CDR2 from the germline V gene are SGHTA and FQGTGA. CDR3 sequence: CASSPQGARNTGELCF. CDR3 nucleotide sequence: TGTGCCAGCAGCCCCCAGGGGGCGCGTAACACCGGGGAGCTGTGTTTT.